These 4 T cell receptor beta chains came from one sample sequenced in a study of blood T cell repertoires in COVID-19. TCRdb keeps only in-frame clones here, not all; method: immunoSEQ multiplex PCR. The data show fewer than 200,000 clones, over 80% seen once. The source material was PBMCs or T cells enriched from blood (not recorded which). The source is a woman aged 45-59 years who had recovered from COVID-19.

The chain joins TRBV6-5 to TRBJ1-2, with TRBD1 identical over 8 bases. Trimming at V came to 6 bases and at J to 3 bases, leaving 3 bases not matched to a gene. The CDR3 covers 13 residues. Germline V gene sequence: CDR1 MNHEY, CDR2 SVGAGI. Here the CDR3 reads CASRLGQDYGYTF. Written as DNA, the CDR3 is TGTGCCAGCAGACTGGGACAGGACTATGGCTACACCTTC.

The rearrangement joins TRBV19 to TRBJ1-3; D unclear. V shed 6 bases and J shed 3 bases, with 12 bases lying between them. The CDR3 runs to 14 residues. CDR1 is LNHDA, CDR2 SQIVND, per germline (reference sequence). For the CDR3, the DNA is TGTGCCAGTAGCCGAATGGAGGGTGGAAACACCATATATTTT. Amino acid sequence: CASSRMEGGNTIYF.

This clone appeared a few times. The rearrangement links TRBV6-2 or TRBV6-3 to TRBJ1-1, with D possibly matching TRBD1 (6 bases). Per the germline V gene, CDR1 is MNHEY and CDR2 is SVGEGT. Between the trimmed V and J ends, which lost 4 bases and 3 bases, there was a span of 6 bases. The CDR3 is made up of 12 amino acids. CDR3 sequence reads: CASSWGHTEAFF. Here the CDR3 DNA reads TGTGCCAGCAGTTGGGGGCACACTGAAGCTTTCTTT.

The chain links TRBV7-8 to TRBJ2-3; TRBD2 matches at 10 bases. CDR1 and CDR2 from the germline V gene are SGHVS and FQNEAQ. With 1 base clipped from V and 3 bases from J, the junction kept 13 bases outside the gene matches. There are 19 residues in the CDR3. CDR3 sequence reads: CASSLVFRGSGGRTDTQYF. The CDR3 DNA is TGTGCCAGCAGCTTAGTCTTTAGAGGTAGCGGGGGGCGTACAGATACGCAGTATTTT.